This TCR beta chain was recovered during a study of T cells in women clearing cervical HPV infection. Study information: Blood came at first lesion visit for cases, post-clearance for controls.

On this clone itself: The antigen remains undetermined. The sequence runs out 3 residues before the end of the CDR3; the remainder is reconstructed from the germline J gene.

The protocol was immunoSEQ multiplex PCR, while the TCRdb copy is restricted to in-frame clones and leaves out a portion. The sample is made up of around 41,000 clones, and the top ten hold 7.6% of it. General study results and limits: TRBV6-7 abundance was lower in cases than controls (around 0.1% versus 0.15%). Repertoire richness, not evenness, was significantly elevated in CIN3+ cases versus controls.

V lost 0 bases, J lost 2 bases, and 9 bases lay in between. The CDR3 has 15 residues. Germline CDR1 is SGHDT and CDR2 is YYEEEE. The origin of this receptor is a woman aged 18 to 75 with a cervical HPV16 infection that either progressed to CIN3+ or cleared (not recorded which). This rearrangement joins TRBV5-6 to TRBJ2-1; possibly TRBD1 for D (6 bases). What was sequenced was blood buffy coat. The DNA read from the CDR3 is TGTGCCAGCAGCTTGGAGCAGGGGACCTACAATGAG. Its translation: CASSLEQGTYNE. In full, the CDR3 reads CASSLEQGTYNEQFF.